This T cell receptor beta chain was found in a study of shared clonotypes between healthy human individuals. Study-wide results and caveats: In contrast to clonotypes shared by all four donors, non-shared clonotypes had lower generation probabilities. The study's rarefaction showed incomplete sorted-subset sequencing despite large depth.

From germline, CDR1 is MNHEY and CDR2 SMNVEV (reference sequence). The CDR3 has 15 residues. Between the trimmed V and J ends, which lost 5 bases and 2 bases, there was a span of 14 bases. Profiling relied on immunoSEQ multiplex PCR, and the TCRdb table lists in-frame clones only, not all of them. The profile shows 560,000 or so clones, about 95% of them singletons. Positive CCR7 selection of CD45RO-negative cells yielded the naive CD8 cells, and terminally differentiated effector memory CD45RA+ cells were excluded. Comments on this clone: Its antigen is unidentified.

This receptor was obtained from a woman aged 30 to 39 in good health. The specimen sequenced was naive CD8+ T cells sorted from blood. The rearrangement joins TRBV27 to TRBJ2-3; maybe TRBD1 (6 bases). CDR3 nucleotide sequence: TGTGCCAGCAGTCCAAGACAGGTCTTCACAGATACGCAGTATTTT. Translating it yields CASSPRQVFTDTQYF.